A selection of T cell receptor beta chains follows, all from one sample in a study of blood T cells in healthy people across ages. TCRdb passed the 5' RACE reads through MiXCR, listing each CDR3 protein once. The table shows about 1,500,000 distinct CDR3 sequences, with around two fifths occurring only once. Sequencing used blood. All receptors come from a woman in her late teens or twenties in good health. The CDR3 runs from the conserved cysteine through the conserved F or W. The order of the fields is CDR3 length, D gene, J gene, clone size, V gene, CDR3 DNA, CDR3 protein. The D gene is left open where the match is weak. The size of a clone is reported for some rows only, either as once, few or many, or as a class for expanded clones.

cdr3_length: 14; d_call: TRBD1; j_call: TRBJ1-2; clone_size: few; v_call: TRBV27; cdr3_nt: TGTGCCAGCAGTACCCGGACAGGGAACTATGGCTACACCTTC; cdr3_aa: CASSTRTGNYGYTF
cdr3_length: 16; d_call: TRBD1; j_call: TRBJ1-2; clone_size: once; v_call: TRBV6-1; cdr3_nt: TGTGCCAGCAGTGACCCCGGGACAGGGAATAACTATGGCTACACCTTC; cdr3_aa: CASSDPGTGNNYGYTF
cdr3_length: 9; d_call: -; j_call: TRBJ1-2; clone_size: few; v_call: TRBV6-1; cdr3_nt: TGTGCCACCCAGGGGGGCTACACCTTC; cdr3_aa: CATQGGYTF
cdr3_length: 15; d_call: TRBD1; j_call: TRBJ2-7; clone_size: -; v_call: TRBV12-3/TRBV12-4; cdr3_nt: TGTGCCAGCAGTAAACCGGGACAGGGAATCTTTGGGCAGTACTTC; cdr3_aa: CASSKPGQGIFGQYF
cdr3_length: 14; d_call: TRBD1; j_call: TRBJ1-2; clone_size: -; v_call: TRBV20-1; cdr3_nt: TGCAGTGCTAGTATCCGGACAGGGGAATATGGCTACACCTTC; cdr3_aa: CSASIRTGEYGYTF
cdr3_length: 16; d_call: TRBD1; j_call: TRBJ2-7; clone_size: few; v_call: TRBV12-3/TRBV12-4; cdr3_nt: TGTGCCAGCAGTTTGACATCCGGGACAGGGGTTCACGAGCAGTACTTC; cdr3_aa: CASSLTSGTGVHEQYF
cdr3_length: 13; d_call: -; j_call: TRBJ2-7; clone_size: -; v_call: TRBV28; cdr3_nt: TGTGCCAGCAGTCGTGACAGGTTAGACGAGCAGTACTTC; cdr3_aa: CASSRDRLDEQYF
cdr3_length: 16; d_call: TRBD2; j_call: TRBJ2-7; clone_size: -; v_call: TRBV27; cdr3_nt: TGTGCCAGCAGTTTACTAGCGGGGGCCTCTCGGGGCGAGCAGTACTTC; cdr3_aa: CASSLLAGASRGEQYF
cdr3_length: 12; d_call: TRBD2; j_call: TRBJ2-7; clone_size: -; v_call: TRBV28; cdr3_nt: TGTGCCACCGGGACTAGCATCTACGAGCAGTACTTC; cdr3_aa: CATGTSIYEQYF
cdr3_length: 13; d_call: -; j_call: TRBJ2-4; clone_size: -; v_call: TRBV10-3; cdr3_nt: TGTGCCATTGGAAGCTTACCTAAGGATGAGCAGTACTTC; cdr3_aa: CAIGSLPKDEQYF
cdr3_length: 15; d_call: TRBD2; j_call: TRBJ2-7; clone_size: few; v_call: TRBV11-2; cdr3_nt: TGTGCCAGCAGCCCTGATGGACTAGCGATCTACGAGCAGTACTTC; cdr3_aa: CASSPDGLAIYEQYF
cdr3_length: 14; d_call: -; j_call: TRBJ1-2; clone_size: -; v_call: TRBV6-1; cdr3_nt: TGTGCCAGCAGTGAAGCGTCCGGCCTCTATGGCTACACCTTC; cdr3_aa: CASSEASGLYGYTF
cdr3_length: 16; d_call: TRBD2; j_call: TRBJ2-3; clone_size: few; v_call: TRBV4-1; cdr3_nt: TGCGCCAGCAGCCAAGACCCGGGGGGATGGTCAGATACGCAGTATTTT; cdr3_aa: CASSQDPGGWSDTQYF
cdr3_length: 13; d_call: -; j_call: TRBJ2-5; clone_size: -; v_call: TRBV29-1; cdr3_nt: TGCAGCGTTGGGACAGCGGCGAAAGAGACCCAGTACTTC; cdr3_aa: CSVGTAAKETQYF
cdr3_length: 15; d_call: -; j_call: TRBJ2-5; clone_size: -; v_call: TRBV24-1; cdr3_nt: TGTGCCACCAGTGACTCAAGAGGGCCGGGGGAGACCCAGTACTTC; cdr3_aa: CATSDSRGPGETQYF
cdr3_length: 16; d_call: TRBD1; j_call: TRBJ2-7; clone_size: -; v_call: TRBV7-9; cdr3_nt: TGTGCCAGCAGCTCCTCGGCGGGGACAGGGAAAGTCGAGCAGTACTTC; cdr3_aa: CASSSSAGTGKVEQYF
cdr3_length: 17; d_call: -; j_call: TRBJ2-3; clone_size: -; v_call: TRBV5-1; cdr3_nt: TGCGCCAGCAGCTTCGGAGGGGAGCCACTCCACACAGATACGCAGTATTTT; cdr3_aa: CASSFGGEPLHTDTQYF
cdr3_length: 14; d_call: -; j_call: TRBJ1-5; clone_size: -; v_call: TRBV15; cdr3_nt: TGTGCCACCAGCCCTACTAGGGAGAATCAGCCCCAGCATTTT; cdr3_aa: CATSPTRENQPQHF
cdr3_length: 17; d_call: -; j_call: TRBJ2-1; clone_size: once; v_call: TRBV4-1; cdr3_nt: TGCGCCAGCAGTACAGGGTCCGGTACTGGACTTAACAATGAGCAGTTCTTC; cdr3_aa: CASSTGSGTGLNNEQFF